This TCR beta chain came from a study of shared clonotypes between healthy human individuals. Study background: CD4 naive and CD4 memory each took three plates per donor, while CD8 naive took two and CD8 memory one. Findings and caveats of the study: The expectation was that sequencing depth would affect clonotype sharing among donors.

Assay execution took place at the deep level. Clones were sequenced by immunoSEQ multiplex PCR, and TCRdb holds only the in-frame ones, with some missing. The sample has over 2 million clones; about 94% are singletons. To note about this clone: Its antigen is not identified.

Naive CD8 populations comprised CD45RO-negative cells positively selected for CCR7, excluding terminally differentiated effector memory CD45RA+ cells. Deletions cut 4 bases from V and 0 bases from J, with 18 bases between. The CDR3 contains 17 residues. Germline values: CDR1 SGDLS, CDR2 YYNGEE. This sequence was found in a man aged 18 to 35 in good health. The sample comprised naive CD8+ T cells sorted from blood. The V gene is TRBV9, the J gene TRBJ2-3, with D hard to call. The CDR3 bases are TGTGCCAGCAGCCTCAGGATGACACCTACTAGCACAGATACGCAGTATTTT. This translates into CASSLRMTPTSTDTQYF.